The source of this T cell receptor (beta chain) is a study of cytomegalovirus exposure and HLA in healthy donors. Study-wide findings and caveats: Whilst most TCR sequences proved rare, a subset of public TCRs occurred across many donors.

The donors were members of the validation cohort comprising some 120 subjects, separate from the roughly 650-subject first cohort. About this clone itself: The antigen is not known.

The CDR3 has 15 residues. Trimming took 0 bases from V and 5 from J; bases not matched to a gene: 5. Germline V gives CDR1 SGDLS, CDR2 YYNGEE. The repertoire was sequenced with immunoSEQ multiplex PCR; TCRdb's copy has only in-frame clones and lacks some. The sample records fewer than 250,000 clones, just under 90% being singletons. This clonotype was sampled from a man younger than 35 in good health and CMV-seronegative. This chain links TRBV9 with TRBJ1-2, with 9 bases identical to TRBD1. The specimen was PBMCs. The CDR3: CASSVDGTGIYGYTF. CDR3 nucleotides: TGTGCCAGCAGCGTAGACGGGACAGGGATTTATGGCTACACCTTC.